In this sample, the clone carrying this T cell receptor (beta chain) turned up once. The sample is drawn from a study of blood T cell repertoires in COVID-19. Overall study context: Acute and convalescent COVID-19 samples came from the United States, Italy and Spain. The cDNA or gDNA used as material had been derived from T cells, B-cell-depleted T cells, or PBMCs.

Original analysis: Nucleated cell counts were estimated from reference gene primer amplification. Libraries were prepared by immunoSEQ multiplex PCR; TCRdb keeps only in-frame clonotypes and omits some of them. V and J calls and clone size come straight from that table; D and trimming were deduced from the DNA. The sample includes 200,000 or so clones, 75% to 90% of them seen just once. V shed 8 bases, J shed 7 bases, and the junction held 16 bases outside the gene matches. CDR3 size: 15 residues. Germline V gene data show CDR1 as MDHEN and CDR2 as SYDVKM. The chain is built from TRBV28 and TRBJ2-7; 8 nucleotides agree with TRBD1. This TCR derives from a human donor in a cohort sampled during active COVID-19. Sequenced input: peripheral blood. CDR3 sequence reads: CASSTAGTGSEEQYF. The CDR3 coding sequence is TGTGCCAGCTCAACCGCCGGGACAGGATCCGAGGAGCAGTACTTC.